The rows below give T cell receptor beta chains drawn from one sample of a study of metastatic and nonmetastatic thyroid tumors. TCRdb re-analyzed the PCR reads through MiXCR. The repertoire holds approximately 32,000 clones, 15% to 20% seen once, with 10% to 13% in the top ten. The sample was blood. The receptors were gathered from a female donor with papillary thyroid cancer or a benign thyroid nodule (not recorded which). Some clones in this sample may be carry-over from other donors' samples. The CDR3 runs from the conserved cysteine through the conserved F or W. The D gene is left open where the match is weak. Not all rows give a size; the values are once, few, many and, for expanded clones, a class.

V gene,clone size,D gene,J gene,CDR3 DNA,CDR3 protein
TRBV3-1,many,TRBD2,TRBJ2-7,TGTGCCAGCAGCCAGGATGTAGCGGGAGACAGCGAGCAGTACTTC,CASSQDVAGDSEQYF
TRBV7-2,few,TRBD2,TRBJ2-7,TGTGCCAGCAGGCGAGGGACTAGTACCTACGAGCAGTACTTC,CASRRGTSTYEQYF
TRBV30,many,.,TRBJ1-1,TGTGCCTGGAGTATGGGAGGGAACACTGAAGCTTTCTTT,CAWSMGGNTEAFF
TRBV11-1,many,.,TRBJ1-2,TGTGCCAGCAGCTCGAACCGGGACACCGGTCCCTATGGCTACACCTTC,CASSSNRDTGPYGYTF
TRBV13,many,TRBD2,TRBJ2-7,TGTGCCAGCAGCTTTAATGGGAAAAGCGGGAATCTCTACGAGCAGTACTTC,CASSFNGKSGNLYEQYF
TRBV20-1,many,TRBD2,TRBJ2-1,TGCAGTGCGAAAACTAGCGGGATATACAATGAGCAGTTCTTC,CSAKTSGIYNEQFF
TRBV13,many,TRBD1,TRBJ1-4,TGTGCCAGCAGCTTCACGGGACAGCTTAATGAAAAACTGTTTTTT,CASSFTGQLNEKLFF
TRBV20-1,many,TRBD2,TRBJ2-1,TGCAGTGCTCCAGGACTAGCGGGGGGGCCCTACAATGAGCAGTTCTTC,CSAPGLAGGPYNEQFF
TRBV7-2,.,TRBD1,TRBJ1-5,TGTGCCAGCAGCTTTGACAGGGGCAATCAGCCCCAGCATTTT,CASSFDRGNQPQHF
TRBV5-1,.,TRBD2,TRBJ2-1,TGCGCCAGCAGCTTAAAGGGAGGGAGCTCCTACAATGAGCAGTTCTTC,CASSLKGGSSYNEQFF
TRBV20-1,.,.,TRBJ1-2,TGCAGTGCTAGAGATCTAGGAGAATCCTACAACTTC,CSARDLGESYNF
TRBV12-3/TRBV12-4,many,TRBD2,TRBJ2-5,TGTGCCAGCAGTTTAGCCGGGAGGGAGACCCAGTACTTC,CASSLAGRETQYF
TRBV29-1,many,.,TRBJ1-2,TGCAGCGTTACACCGGGCAAAAGGGATGGCTACACCTTC,CSVTPGKRDGYTF
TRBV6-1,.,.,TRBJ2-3,TGTGCCAGCAATCCTCAGCCGGGACATAGCACAGATACGCAGTATTTT,CASNPQPGHSTDTQYF
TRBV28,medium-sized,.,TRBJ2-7,TGTGCCAGCAGGAGCCTATACGAGCAGTACTTC,CASRSLYEQYF
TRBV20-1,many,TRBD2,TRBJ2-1,TGCAGTGCTAGAGATGTAGGGAGCGGGGGATCCTACAATGAGCAGTTCTTC,CSARDVGSGGSYNEQFF
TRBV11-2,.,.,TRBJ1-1,TGTGCCAGCAGCTTAGATCCCGGGGGGAACACTGAAGCTTTCTTT,CASSLDPGGNTEAFF
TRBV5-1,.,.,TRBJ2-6,TGCGCCAGCAGCTTGGGGACAACCAGCTCTGGGGCCAACGTCCTGACTTTC,CASSLGTTSSGANVLTF
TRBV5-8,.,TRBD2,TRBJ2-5,TGTGCCAGCAGCCGGGGACTAGAGGGGACCTTCTCCGAGACCCAGTACTTC,CASSRGLEGTFSETQYF
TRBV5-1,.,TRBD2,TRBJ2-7,TGCGCCAGCAGGCCGGACCTGGGACTAGCGGGAACCGAGCAGTACTTC,CASRPDLGLAGTEQYF
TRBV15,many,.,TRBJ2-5,TGTGCCACCCGACGTGGGGTTGAAGAGACCCAGTACTTC,CATRRGVEETQYF
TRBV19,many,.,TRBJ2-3,TGTGCCAGTAGTATAGCTCAACTAGGGCCTTATACGCAGTATTTT,CASSIAQLGPYTQYF
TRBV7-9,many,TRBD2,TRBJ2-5,TGTGCCAGCAGCTTAGCGGTGGGGGGGGAGGTTCAAGAGACCCAGTACTTC,CASSLAVGGEVQETQYF
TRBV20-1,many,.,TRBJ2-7,TGCAGTGCTAGAGACGGGACGGAGTCCTACGAGCAGTACTTC,CSARDGTESYEQYF
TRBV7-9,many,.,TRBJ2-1,TGTGCCAGCAGACAAACCGACGGTTACAATGAGCAGTTCTTC,CASRQTDGYNEQFF
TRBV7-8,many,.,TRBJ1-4,TGTGCCAGCAGCTTAGGGGGATCCAGAGCCGCAACTAATGAAAAACTGTTTTTT,CASSLGGSRAATNEKLFF
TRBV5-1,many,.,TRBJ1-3,TGCGCCAGCAGCTATTGGACTGGCACCTCTGGAAACACCATATATTTT,CASSYWTGTSGNTIYF
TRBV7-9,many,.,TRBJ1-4,TGTGCCAGCAACCGGGGTTTGGAAAAACTGTTTTTT,CASNRGLEKLFF
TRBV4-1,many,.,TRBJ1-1,TGCGCCAGCAGTAGCGGGATTGGGAACACTGAAGCTTTCTTT,CASSSGIGNTEAFF
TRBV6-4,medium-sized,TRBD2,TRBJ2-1,TGTGCCAGCAGTCCAACCGGGACTAGCGGCCCCAATGAGCAGTTCTTC,CASSPTGTSGPNEQFF
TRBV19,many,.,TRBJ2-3,TGTGCCAGTAGTAGAGAAAGCACAGATACGCAGTATTTT,CASSRESTDTQYF
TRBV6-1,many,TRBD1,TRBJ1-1,TGTGCCAGCAGCTTTGGAGGACAGGGAAGATCGAACACTGAAGCTTTCTTT,CASSFGGQGRSNTEAFF
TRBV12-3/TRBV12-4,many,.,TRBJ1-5,TGTGCCAGCAGTCTCATAGGGAATCAGCCCCAGCATTTT,CASSLIGNQPQHF
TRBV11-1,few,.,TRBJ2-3,TGTGCCAGCAGACGGAATCAGGGAGGAGGTACAGATACACAGTATTTT,CASRRNQGGGTDTQYF
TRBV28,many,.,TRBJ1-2,TGTGCCAGCAGTTTCGGGGCAGGGGACAAAGTTAACTATGGCTACACCTTC,CASSFGAGDKVNYGYTF
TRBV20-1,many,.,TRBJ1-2,TGCAGTGCTAGAGTTGTGGACGGCTACACCTTC,CSARVVDGYTF
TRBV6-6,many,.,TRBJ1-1,TGTGCCAGCAGTTACCTTTCCAGGGAAAAGGATACTGAAGCTTTCTTT,CASSYLSREKDTEAFF
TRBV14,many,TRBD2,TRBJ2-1,TGTGCCAGCAGACGAAGCGGGGGGATCTACAATGAGCAGTTCTTC,CASRRSGGIYNEQFF
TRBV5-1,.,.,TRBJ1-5,TGCGCCAGCAGCACTTATTCAGGGGACAATCAGCCCCAGCATTTT,CASSTYSGDNQPQHF
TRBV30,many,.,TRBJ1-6,TGTGCCTGGGGTCCCGGAGAGGCCAGCAAGCTATCACCCCTCCACTTT,CAWGPGEASKLSPLHF
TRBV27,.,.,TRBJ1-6,TGTGGCCGCAGCCCTAGTTATAATTCACCCCTCCACTTT,CGRSPSYNSPLHF